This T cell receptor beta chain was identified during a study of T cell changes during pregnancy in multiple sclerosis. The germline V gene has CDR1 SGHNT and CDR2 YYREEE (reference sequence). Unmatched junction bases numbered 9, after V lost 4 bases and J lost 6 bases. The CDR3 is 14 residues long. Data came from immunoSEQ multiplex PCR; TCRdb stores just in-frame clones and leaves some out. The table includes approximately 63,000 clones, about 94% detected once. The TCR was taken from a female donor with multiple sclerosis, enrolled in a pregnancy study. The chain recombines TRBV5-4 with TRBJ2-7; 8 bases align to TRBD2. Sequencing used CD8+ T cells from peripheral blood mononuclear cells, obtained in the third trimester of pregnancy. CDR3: CASSPRTSISEQYF. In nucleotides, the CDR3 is TGTGCCAGCAGCCCGAGGACTAGCATCAGCGAGCAGTACTTC.